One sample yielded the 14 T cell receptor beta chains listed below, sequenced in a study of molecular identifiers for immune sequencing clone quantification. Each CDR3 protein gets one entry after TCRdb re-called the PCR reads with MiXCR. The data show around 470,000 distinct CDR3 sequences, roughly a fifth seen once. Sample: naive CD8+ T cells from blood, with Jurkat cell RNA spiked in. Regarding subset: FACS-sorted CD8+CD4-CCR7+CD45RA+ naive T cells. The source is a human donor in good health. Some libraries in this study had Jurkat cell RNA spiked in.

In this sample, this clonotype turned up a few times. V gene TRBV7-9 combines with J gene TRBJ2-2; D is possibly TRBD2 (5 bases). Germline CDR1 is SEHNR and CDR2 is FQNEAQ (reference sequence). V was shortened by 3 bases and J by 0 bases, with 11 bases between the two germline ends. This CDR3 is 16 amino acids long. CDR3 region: CASSFASLANTGELFF. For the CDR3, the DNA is TGTGCCAGCAGCTTCGCTAGCCTCGCGAACACCGGGGAGCTGTTTTTT.

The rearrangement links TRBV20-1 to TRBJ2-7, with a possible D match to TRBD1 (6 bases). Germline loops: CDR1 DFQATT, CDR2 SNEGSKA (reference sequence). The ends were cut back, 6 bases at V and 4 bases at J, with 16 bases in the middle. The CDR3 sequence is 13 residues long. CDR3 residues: CSALQGLGYEQYF. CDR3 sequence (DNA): TGCAGTGCCCTACAGGGTCTAGGGTACGAGCAGTACTTC.

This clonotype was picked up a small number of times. The CDR3: CASNRGEDYGYTF. DNA for the CDR3: TGTGCCAGCAATCGGGGAGAGGACTATGGCTACACCTTC. The chain combines TRBV12-3 or TRBV12-4 with TRBJ1-2; D gene unclear. The CDR3 is 13 amino acids. V lost 7 bases and J lost 3, with 12 bases in between.

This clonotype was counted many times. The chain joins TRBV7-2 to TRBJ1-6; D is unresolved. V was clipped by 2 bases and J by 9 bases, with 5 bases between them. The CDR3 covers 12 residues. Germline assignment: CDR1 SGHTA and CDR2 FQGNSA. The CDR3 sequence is CASSLLGSPLHF. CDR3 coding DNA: TGTGCCAGCAGCTTACTGGGTTCACCCCTCCACTTT.

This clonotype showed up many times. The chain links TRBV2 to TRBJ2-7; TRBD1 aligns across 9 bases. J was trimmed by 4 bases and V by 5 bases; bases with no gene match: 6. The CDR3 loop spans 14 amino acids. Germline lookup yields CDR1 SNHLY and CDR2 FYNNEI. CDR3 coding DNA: TGTGCCAGCAGTAAAACAGGGGGCGATTACGAGCAGTACTTC. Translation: CASSKTGGDYEQYF.

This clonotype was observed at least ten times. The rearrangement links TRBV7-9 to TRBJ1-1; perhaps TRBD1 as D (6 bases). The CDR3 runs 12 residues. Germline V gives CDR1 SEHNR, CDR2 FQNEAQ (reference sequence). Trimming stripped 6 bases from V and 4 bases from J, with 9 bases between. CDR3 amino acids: CASRRGGTEAFF. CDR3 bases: TGTGCCAGCAGGAGAGGGGGCACTGAAGCTTTCTTT.

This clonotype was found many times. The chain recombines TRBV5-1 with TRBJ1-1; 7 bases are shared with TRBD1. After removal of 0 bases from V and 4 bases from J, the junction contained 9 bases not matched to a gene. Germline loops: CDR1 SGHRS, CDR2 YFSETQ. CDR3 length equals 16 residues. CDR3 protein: CASSLGRGYEGTEAFF. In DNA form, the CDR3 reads TGCGCCAGCAGCTTGGGCAGGGGGTACGAGGGCACTGAAGCTTTCTTT. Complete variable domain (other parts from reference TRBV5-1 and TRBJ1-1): KAGVTQTPRYLIKTRGQQVTLSCSPISGHRSVSWYQQTPGQGLQFLFEYFSETQRNKGNFPGRFSGRQFSNSRSEMNVSTLELGDSALYLCASSLGRGYEGTEAFFGQGTRLTVV.

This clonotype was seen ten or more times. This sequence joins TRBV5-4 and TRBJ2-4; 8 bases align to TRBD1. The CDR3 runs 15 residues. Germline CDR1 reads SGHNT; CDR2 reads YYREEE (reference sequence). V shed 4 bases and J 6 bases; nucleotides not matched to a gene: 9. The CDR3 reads CASSLGGRGLNIQYF. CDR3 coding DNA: TGTGCCAGCAGCCTGGGCGGCAGGGGGCTAAACATTCAGTACTTC.

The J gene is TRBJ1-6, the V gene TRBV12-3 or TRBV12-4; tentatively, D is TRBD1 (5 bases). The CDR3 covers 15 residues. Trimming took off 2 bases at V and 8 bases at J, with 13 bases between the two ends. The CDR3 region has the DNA TGTGCCAGCAGTTTAATTTGGGGGACGGATTCACCCCTCCACTTT. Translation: CASSLIWGTDSPLHF.

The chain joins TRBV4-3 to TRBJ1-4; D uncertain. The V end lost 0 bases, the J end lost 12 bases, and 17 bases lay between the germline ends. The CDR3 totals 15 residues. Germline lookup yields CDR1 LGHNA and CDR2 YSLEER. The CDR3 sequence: CASSQELGLREELFF. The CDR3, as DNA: TGCGCCAGCAGCCAAGAATTGGGCTTGAGGGAAGAACTGTTTTTT.

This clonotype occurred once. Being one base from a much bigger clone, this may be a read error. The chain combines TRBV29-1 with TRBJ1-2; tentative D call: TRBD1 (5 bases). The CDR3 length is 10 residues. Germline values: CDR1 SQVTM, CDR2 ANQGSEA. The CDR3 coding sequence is TGCAGCGTTGTCGAGCAGGGCTGCACCTTC. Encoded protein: CSVVEQGCTF.

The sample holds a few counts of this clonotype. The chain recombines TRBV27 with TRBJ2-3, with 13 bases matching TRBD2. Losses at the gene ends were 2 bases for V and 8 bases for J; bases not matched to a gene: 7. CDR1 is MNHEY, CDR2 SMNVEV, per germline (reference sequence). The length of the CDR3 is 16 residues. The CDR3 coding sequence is TGTGCCAGCAGTTTAATACTAGCGGGGGGGAGGGGTACGCAGTATTTT. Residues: CASSLILAGGRGTQYF.

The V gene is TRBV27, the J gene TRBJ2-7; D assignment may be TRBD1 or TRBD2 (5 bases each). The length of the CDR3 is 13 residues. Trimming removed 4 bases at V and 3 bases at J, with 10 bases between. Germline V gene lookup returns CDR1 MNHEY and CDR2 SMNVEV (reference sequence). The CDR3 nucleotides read TGTGCCAGCAGTTGGGGGATCCGCTACGAGCAGTACTTC. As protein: CASSWGIRYEQYF.

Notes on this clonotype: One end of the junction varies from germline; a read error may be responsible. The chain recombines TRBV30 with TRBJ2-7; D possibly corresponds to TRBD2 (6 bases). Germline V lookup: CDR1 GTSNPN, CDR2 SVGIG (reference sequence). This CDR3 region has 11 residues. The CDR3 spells CARSGGYEQYF. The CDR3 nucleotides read TGTGCCCGGAGTGGAGGGTACGAGCAGTACTTC.